The 25 T cell receptor beta chains below come from one sample, sequenced in a study of blood T cell repertoires in COVID-19. Assay: immunoSEQ multiplex PCR; the TCRdb copy retains only in-frame clones and omits some. Of over 150,000 clones in the sample, 70% to 85% are singletons; the top ten hold 5.5% to 7.5%. Sequencing was done on a sample of peripheral blood. The receptors were gathered from a human donor in a cohort sampled during active COVID-19.

The rearrangement joins TRBV2 to TRBJ2-1, with D uncertain. CDR3 length: 15 residues. Trimming left V 4 bases short and J 4 bases short, with 14 bases between. From germline, CDR1 is SNHLY and CDR2 FYNNEI. In DNA form, the CDR3 reads TGTGCCAGCAGTGTCAGACCTCGGAGTTACAATGAGCAGTTCTTC. Encoded protein: CASSVRPRSYNEQFF.

The genes are TRBV7-2 and TRBJ2-2; the match to TRBD2 covers 7 bases. Trimming at V came to 0 bases and at J to 6 bases, leaving 4 bases not matched to a gene. The V gene's germline CDR1 is SGHTA and CDR2 FQGNSA. CDR3 length equals 15 residues. DNA for the CDR3: TGTGCCAGCAGCTTAGCGGGGGGAGGGGCCGGGGAGCTGTTTTTT. This encodes CASSLAGGGAGELFF.

This clone was detected only once. The rearrangement joins TRBV11-2 to TRBJ2-7, with 7 bases lining up with TRBD2. Germline V gene data show CDR1 as SGHAT and CDR2 as FQNNGV. With V trimmed by 5 bases and J by 0 bases, 16 bases remained unmatched. The CDR3 has 18 amino acids. The CDR3 nucleotides are TGTGCCAGCAGCCTAGGGAGGGTGCGGGGAAGCGTCTCCTACGAGCAGTACTTC. Its protein product is CASSLGRVRGSVSYEQYF.

The chain joins TRBV15 to TRBJ2-7, with 7 bases aligning to TRBD1. CDR1 LNHNV and CDR2 YYDKDF come from the germline V gene (reference sequence). V trimming: 5 bases; J trimming: 2 bases; junction bases outside the gene matches: 3. The CDR3 totals 13 residues. The CDR3 DNA reads as TGTGCCACCAGCCCCGGGACAGCCTACGAGCAGTACTTC. Its protein product is CATSPGTAYEQYF.

The chain employs TRBV5-1 and TRBJ1-1, with TRBD1 matching 8 bases. After removal of 4 bases from V and 7 bases from J, the junction contained 9 bases not matched to a gene. CDR1 and CDR2 from the germline V gene are SGHRS and YFSETQ. The CDR3 has 14 amino acids. As DNA, the CDR3 is TGCGCCAGCAGCCTCCGGACAGGGATGGGTGAAGCTTTCTTT. Translation: CASSLRTGMGEAFF. The full variable domain, with the rest looked up from reference TRBV5-1 and TRBJ1-1, is KAGVTQTPRYLIKTRGQQVTLSCSPISGHRSVSWYQQTPGQGLQFLFEYFSETQRNKGNFPGRFSGRQFSNSRSEMNVSTLELGDSALYLCASSLRTGMGEAFFGQGTRLTVV.

The rearrangement links TRBV24-1 to TRBJ2-2, with a weak D call TRBD1 (6 bases). CDR1 is KGHDR, CDR2 SFDVKD, per germline. Deletions cut 3 bases from V and 6 bases from J, with 10 bases between. This CDR3 comprises 14 residues. In DNA form, the CDR3 reads TGTGCCACCAGTGATGCCACAGGGCCCGGGGAGCTGTTTTTT. Encoded protein: CATSDATGPGELFF.

The chain uses TRBV6-5 and TRBJ2-7, with a possible D match to TRBD1 (5 bases). Trimming removed 5 bases at V and 2 bases at J, with 10 bases between. This CDR3 spans 13 amino acids. Germline V gives CDR1 MNHEY, CDR2 SVGAGI. The CDR3 sequence is CASSPAGPYEQYF. DNA for the CDR3: TGTGCCAGCAGTCCTGCAGGGCCCTACGAGCAGTACTTC.

CDR3 coding DNA: TGTGCCAGCAGTAAACAGGGAGCTGGGGCCAACGTCCTGACTTTC. Protein sequence: CASSKQGAGANVLTF. V and J are TRBV6-5 and TRBJ2-6, with D possibly matching TRBD1 (6 bases). Germline values: CDR1 MNHEY, CDR2 SVGAGI. V dropped 5 bases and J dropped 2 bases, with 10 bases sitting between them. CDR3 length: 15 residues.

This clone was observed once. V gene TRBV18 combines with J gene TRBJ1-5; a possible D gene is TRBD1 (6 bases). Looked up from germline, CDR1 is KGHSH and CDR2 is LQKENI. The V gene lost 2 bases and the J gene lost 0 bases, with 14 bases spanning the gap. This CDR3 is built from 17 residues. The CDR3 loop reads CASSPYAGALSNQPQHF. CDR3 DNA sequence: TGTGCCAGCTCACCATATGCGGGGGCGCTTAGCAATCAGCCCCAGCATTTT.

The rearrangement uses TRBV9 and TRBJ2-7, with D possibly TRBD2 on 6 matching bases. The ends were cut back, 4 bases at V and 1 base at J, with 12 bases in the middle. The CDR3 is made up of 14 amino acids. CDR1 and CDR2 from the germline V gene are SGDLS and YYNGEE. Here the CDR3 reads CASSPRLVSYEQYF. The CDR3 DNA is TGTGCCAGCAGCCCCAGACTAGTTTCCTACGAGCAGTACTTC. Complete variable domain (other parts from reference TRBV9 and TRBJ2-7): DSGVTQTPKHLITATGQRVTLRCSPRSGDLSVYWYQQSLDQGLQFLIQYYNGEERAKGNILERFSAQQFPDLHSELNLSSLELGDSALYFCASSPRLVSYEQYFGPGTRLTVT.

The chain uses TRBV5-1 and TRBJ2-7; 9 positions agree with TRBD2. Germline V gene lookup returns CDR1 SGHRS and CDR2 YFSETQ. This CDR3 has 15 amino acids. V lost 3 bases, J lost 5 bases, and 9 bases stayed unmatched. The CDR3 is CASSWGGGAFNEQYF. For the CDR3, the DNA is TGCGCCAGCAGCTGGGGCGGGGGGGCCTTCAACGAGCAGTACTTC.

The V and J genes are TRBV4-1 and TRBJ1-5, with D hard to call. Germline-derived CDR1 and CDR2 are MGHRA and YSYEKL. This CDR3 contains 15 residues. Trimming took 5 bases from V and 7 from J, leaving 18 bases between them. DNA for the CDR3: TGCGCCAGCAGCACTCATACCCCCCTCGGGCAGCCCCAGCATTTT. It encodes CASSTHTPLGQPQHF.

The CDR3 loop reads CAWEGHQNTEAFF. The CDR3 DNA follows: TGTGCCTGGGAGGGGCATCAGAACACTGAAGCTTTCTTT. The rearrangement links TRBV30 to TRBJ1-1; maybe TRBD1 (5 bases). The CDR3 is 13 amino acids. Deletions cut 5 bases from V and 1 base from J, with 11 bases between. Germline CDR1 and CDR2: GTSNPN and SVGIG (reference sequence).

The V and J genes are TRBV6-5 and TRBJ1-1; no clear D. Germline loops: CDR1 MNHEY, CDR2 SVGAGI. The CDR3 sequence is 13 residues long. V was shortened by 2 bases and J by 2 bases, with 6 bases between the two germline ends. The DNA for the CDR3 is TGTGCCAGCAGTTACGAGTTAAACACTGAAGCTTTCTTT. It yields the protein CASSYELNTEAFF.

V is TRBV5-1 and J is TRBJ1-2; 11 bases are a match to TRBD1. With V trimmed by 4 bases and J by 8 bases, 7 bases remained unmatched. The CDR3 extends over 14 amino acids. The V gene's germline CDR1 is SGHRS and CDR2 YFSETQ. The CDR3, as DNA: TGCGCCAGCAGCCCGGGACAGGGGGTTGGAGGCTACACCTTC. Its translation: CASSPGQGVGGYTF.

The CDR3 nucleotides read TGTGCCAGCAGCCAAAGGCAGGGGGCGATTGATTCACCCCTCCACTTT. Amino acids: CASSQRQGAIDSPLHF. The J gene is TRBJ1-6, the V gene TRBV14; 8 bases match TRBD1. CDR3 length: 16 amino acids. CDR1 SGHDN and CDR2 FVKESK come from the germline V gene. Trimming removed 2 bases from V and 8 bases from J; junction bases left unmatched: 8.

This chain uses TRBV10-3 with TRBJ2-1, with a weak D call TRBD1 (7 bases). CDR3 size: 17 residues. Looked up from germline, CDR1 is ENHRY and CDR2 is SYGVKD. V shed 0 bases and J shed 6 bases, with 18 bases lying between them. CDR3 region: CAISESRGQGGLNEQFF. CDR3 in DNA: TGTGCCATCAGTGAGTCGAGGGGGCAGGGGGGACTCAATGAGCAGTTCTTC.

This chain links TRBV18 with TRBJ2-1; possibly TRBD2 for D (5 bases). V was pared by 0 bases and J by 6 bases, with 15 bases between. CDR1 is KGHSH, CDR2 LQKENI, per germline. The CDR3 covers 16 residues. CDR3 sequence reads: CASSPPSGVSGNEQFF. CDR3 in DNA: TGTGCCAGCTCACCACCGTCCGGGGTGTCGGGCAATGAGCAGTTCTTC.

This chain links TRBV7-8 with TRBJ2-5, with 9 bases identical to TRBD2. Germline V gene lookup returns CDR1 SGHVS and CDR2 FQNEAQ. CDR3 length: 15 amino acids. The J segment lost 4 bases and the V segment lost 1 base, leaving 4 bases of the junction unmatched. In DNA form, the CDR3 reads TGTGCCAGCAGCTTAGGGACTAGCGTGGGAGAGACCCAGTACTTC. Amino acid sequence: CASSLGTSVGETQYF.

This clone showed up just once. The chain joins TRBV12-3 or TRBV12-4 to TRBJ1-1, with a weak D call TRBD1 (5 bases). The CDR3 is 11 amino acids. Trimming stripped 5 bases from V and 8 bases from J, with 9 bases between. The CDR3 loop is CASSLAGEAFF. CDR3 DNA sequence: TGTGCCAGCAGTCTCGCAGGGGAAGCTTTCTTT.

The V gene is TRBV9, the J gene TRBJ2-5; a possible D gene is TRBD2 (5 bases). Trimming left V 3 bases short and J 1 base short, with 7 bases between. The CDR3 has 13 residues. Germline V lookup: CDR1 SGDLS, CDR2 YYNGEE. CDR3: CASSETTQETQYF. The DNA for the CDR3 is TGTGCCAGCAGCGAGACTACCCAAGAGACCCAGTACTTC.

As to this clone: One end of the junction is discordant with germline, which a read error may explain. The V gene is TRBV6-1, the J gene TRBJ2-5; 10 bases are a match to TRBD2. Germline V gene lookup returns CDR1 MNHNS and CDR2 SASEGT. The CDR3 totals 18 residues. The DNA of the CDR3 is TGTGCCAGCAGTGGACCTAGCGGGGGCTCCGCCTTCCAAGAGACCCGGTACTTC. As protein: CASSGPSGGSAFQETRYF.

CDR3 bases: TGTGCCAGCAGCGGGGGAGAGACCCAGTACTTC. This gives the protein CASSGGETQYF. The genes are TRBV2 and TRBJ2-5; D is perhaps TRBD2 (6 bases). Trimming took off 6 bases at V and 4 bases at J, with 6 bases between the two ends. The length of the CDR3 is 11 residues. Germline-derived CDR1 and CDR2 are SNHLY and FYNNEI.

This sequence joins TRBV19 and TRBJ1-1, with D tentatively TRBD1 (6 bases). CDR1 is LNHDA and CDR2 is SQIVND in the germline V gene (reference sequence). The length of the CDR3 is 18 residues. Trimming took off 7 bases at V and 0 bases at J, with 24 bases between the two ends. CDR3 in amino acids: CASISEKGGYHMNTEAFF. The CDR3 nucleotides read TGTGCCAGTATTTCCGAGAAAGGGGGTTACCACATGAACACTGAAGCTTTCTTT.

The chain links TRBV5-1 to TRBJ2-6; 11 bases agree with TRBD1. This CDR3 contains 18 residues. V dropped 2 bases and J dropped 1; count of bases not matched to a gene: 5. Germline V CDR1 and CDR2: SGHRS, YFSETQ. The CDR3 nucleotides read TGCGCCAGCAGCTTAAAAGGACAGGGGGCTTCTGGGGCCAACGTCCTGACTTTC. Residues: CASSLKGQGASGANVLTF.